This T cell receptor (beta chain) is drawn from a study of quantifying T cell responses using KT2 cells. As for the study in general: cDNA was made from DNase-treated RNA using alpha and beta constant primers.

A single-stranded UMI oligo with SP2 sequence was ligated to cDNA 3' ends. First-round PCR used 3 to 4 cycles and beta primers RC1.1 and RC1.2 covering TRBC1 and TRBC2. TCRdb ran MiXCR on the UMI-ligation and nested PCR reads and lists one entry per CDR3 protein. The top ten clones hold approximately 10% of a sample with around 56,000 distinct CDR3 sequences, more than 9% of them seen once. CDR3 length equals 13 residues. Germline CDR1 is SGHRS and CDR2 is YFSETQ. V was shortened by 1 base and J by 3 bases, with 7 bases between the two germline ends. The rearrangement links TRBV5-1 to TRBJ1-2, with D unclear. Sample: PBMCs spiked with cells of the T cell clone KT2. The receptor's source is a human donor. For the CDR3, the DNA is TGCGCCAGCAGCTTGATACCAGACTATGGCTACACCTTC. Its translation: CASSLIPDYGYTF.